This T cell receptor (beta chain) was recovered during a study of T cells expressing NK-cell markers (TCRdb year 2020). About the full investigation: Three sorted T-cell subsets (CD3+CD56+NKG2C+, CD3+CD56+NKG2C- and CD3+CD56-NKG2C+) from eight donors had their TCR beta-chain repertoires profiled. Randomly selected healthy volunteers, three men and five women, were used as the eight sequenced donors. Sequencing of the libraries produced 2 x 150 bp reads on Illumina HiSeq 2000/2500, MiSeq or NextSeq. Of the eight sequenced donors, seven were found to be HCMV-seropositive and one was found to be HCMV-seronegative. Broad study findings and their caveats: It remained unclear whether the expanded NKG2C-expressing T cell clones were specific for HCMV antigens. In six donors, the dominant CD3+CD56+NKG2C+ clonotypes ranked among the top 10 CD8+ clonotypes, making up 1.0-7.0% of CD8+ T cells. Those dominant clonotypes were again the most abundant among CD3+CD56-NKG2C+ cells in a few donors, at about 28.3-65%.

Comment on this clonotype: Its target antigen remains unknown.

The CDR3 contains 12 residues, cysteine and phenylalanine counted. Only the protein is on record. CDR1 and CDR2 are drawn from the germline V gene (reference sequence): DFQATT, SNEGSKA. HCMV serostatus was determined by detecting HCMV-specific IgG in serum with a commercial ELISA kit. Ficoll density gradient centrifugation was used to isolate peripheral blood mononuclear cells from blood. TCRdb records Illumina HiSeq 2000 as the sequencer. TCR beta cDNA libraries were made by 5'RACE template switching that added a universal primer site and unique molecular identifiers. cDNA synthesis was primed from the TCR beta constant segment, followed by two successive PCR amplification steps. Processing in the source paper ran as follows. MIGEC was used to demultiplex reads and group reads by UMI, and MiTCR was used to assemble and quantify clonotypes. To exclude erroneous sequences, any TCR cDNA sequence not supported by at least two reads was discarded. The tcR package was used for downstream repertoire analysis, and clonotypes were matched across fractions by CDR3 nucleotide sequence plus V segment. Antigen specificity was annotated against VDJdb with VDJmatch, allowing one amino acid substitution in CDR3. Each entry corresponds to one CDR3 protein sequence from reads that TCRdb reprocessed, and DNA is not given. The authors' filters were not applied to this entry. Per the sample table, the count is under 500,000 distinct CDR3 sequences. The top ten clones comprise 6% to 8% of the sample.

The sample taken for sequencing was blood T cells: a sorted CD56 or NKG2C T cell subset, CD4+ or CD8+ T cells, or bulk PBMC T cells (not recorded which). The sequence joins TRBV20-1 to TRBJ1-2; the D call from TCRdb, TRBD1, cannot be confirmed without DNA. This TCR derives from a woman aged 18 to 75 in good health. The CDR3 corresponds to CSASGGDYGYTF.